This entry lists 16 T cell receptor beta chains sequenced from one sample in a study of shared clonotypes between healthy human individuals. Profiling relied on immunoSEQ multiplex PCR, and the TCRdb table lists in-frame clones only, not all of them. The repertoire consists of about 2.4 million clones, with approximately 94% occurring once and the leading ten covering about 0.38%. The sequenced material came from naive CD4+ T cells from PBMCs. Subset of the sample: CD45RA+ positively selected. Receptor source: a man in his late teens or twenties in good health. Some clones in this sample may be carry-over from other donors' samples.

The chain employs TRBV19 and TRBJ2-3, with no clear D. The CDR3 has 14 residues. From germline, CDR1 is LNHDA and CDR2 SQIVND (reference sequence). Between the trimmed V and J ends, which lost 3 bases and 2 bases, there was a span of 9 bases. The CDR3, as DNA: TGTGCCAGTAGTATTGCGTGGGTCACAGATACGCAGTATTTT. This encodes CASSIAWVTDTQYF.

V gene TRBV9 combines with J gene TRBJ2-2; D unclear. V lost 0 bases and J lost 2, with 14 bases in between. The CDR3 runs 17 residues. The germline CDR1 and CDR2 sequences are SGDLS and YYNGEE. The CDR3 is CASSVEARQTNTGELFF. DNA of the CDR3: TGTGCCAGCAGCGTAGAGGCAAGGCAGACTAACACCGGGGAGCTGTTTTTT.

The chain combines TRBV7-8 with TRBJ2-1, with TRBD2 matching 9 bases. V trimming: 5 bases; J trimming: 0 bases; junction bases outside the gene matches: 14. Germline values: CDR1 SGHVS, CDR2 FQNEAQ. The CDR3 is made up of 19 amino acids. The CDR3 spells CASSPTRTSVNNSYNEQFF. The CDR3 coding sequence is TGTGCCAGCAGCCCAACTCGGACTAGCGTTAACAACTCCTACAATGAGCAGTTCTTC.

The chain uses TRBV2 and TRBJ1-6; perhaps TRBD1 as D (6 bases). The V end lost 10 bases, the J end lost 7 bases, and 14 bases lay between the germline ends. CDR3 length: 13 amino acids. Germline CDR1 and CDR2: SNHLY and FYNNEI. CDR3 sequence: CAKQPGANSPLHF. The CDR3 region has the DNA TGTGCCAAGCAACCGGGGGCGAATTCACCCCTCCACTTT.

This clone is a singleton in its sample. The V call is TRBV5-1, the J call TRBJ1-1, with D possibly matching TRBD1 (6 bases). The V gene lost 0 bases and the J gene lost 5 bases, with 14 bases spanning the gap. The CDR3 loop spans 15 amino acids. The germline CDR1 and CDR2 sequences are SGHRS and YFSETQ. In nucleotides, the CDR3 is TGCGCCAGCAGCTTGGTGGGCAGGGGAGGAACTGAAGCTTTCTTT. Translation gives CASSLVGRGGTEAFF.

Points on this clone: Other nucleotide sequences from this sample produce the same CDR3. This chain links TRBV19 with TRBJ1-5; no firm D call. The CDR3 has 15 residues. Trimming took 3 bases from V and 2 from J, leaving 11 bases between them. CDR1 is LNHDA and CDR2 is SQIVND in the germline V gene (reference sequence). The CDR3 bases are TGTGCCAGTAGTATTGGACGAGCGGGCAATCAGCCCCAGCATTTT. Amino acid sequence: CASSIGRAGNQPQHF.

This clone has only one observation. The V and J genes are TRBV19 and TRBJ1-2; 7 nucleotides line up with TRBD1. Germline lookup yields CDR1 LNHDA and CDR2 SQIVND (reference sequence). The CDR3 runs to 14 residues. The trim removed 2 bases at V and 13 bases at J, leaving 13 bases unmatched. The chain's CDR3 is CASSIREGASVSTF. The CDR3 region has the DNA TGTGCCAGTAGTATAAGGGAGGGGGCATCTGTCTCCACCTTC.

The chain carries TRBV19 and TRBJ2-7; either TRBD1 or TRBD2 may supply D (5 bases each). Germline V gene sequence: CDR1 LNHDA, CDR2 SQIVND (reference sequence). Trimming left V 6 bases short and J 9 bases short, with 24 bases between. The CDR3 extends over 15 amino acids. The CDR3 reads CASSPGPPRGSGQYF. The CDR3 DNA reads TGTGCCAGTAGCCCGGGGCCCCCTCGGGGCTCGGGGCAGTACTTC.

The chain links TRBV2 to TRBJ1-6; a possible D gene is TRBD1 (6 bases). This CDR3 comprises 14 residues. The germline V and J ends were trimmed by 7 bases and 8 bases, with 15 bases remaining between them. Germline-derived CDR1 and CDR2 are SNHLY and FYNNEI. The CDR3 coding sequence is TGTGCCAGCATTAATAGGAGGGGGGATTCACCCCTCCACTTT. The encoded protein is CASINRRGDSPLHF.

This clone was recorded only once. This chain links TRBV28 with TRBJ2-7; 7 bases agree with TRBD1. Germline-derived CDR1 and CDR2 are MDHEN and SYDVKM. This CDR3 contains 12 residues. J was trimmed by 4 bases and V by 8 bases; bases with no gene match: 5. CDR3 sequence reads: CASHTGDYEQYF. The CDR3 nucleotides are TGTGCCAGCCATACAGGGGATTACGAGCAGTACTTC.

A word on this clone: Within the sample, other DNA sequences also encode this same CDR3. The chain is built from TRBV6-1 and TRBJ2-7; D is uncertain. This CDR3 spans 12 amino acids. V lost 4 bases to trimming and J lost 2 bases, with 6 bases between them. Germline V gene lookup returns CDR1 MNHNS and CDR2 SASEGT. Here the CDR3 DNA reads TGTGCCAGCAGTGCTGGGACCTACGAGCAGTACTTC. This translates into CASSAGTYEQYF.

The CDR3 DNA sequence: TGCGCCAGCAGCGGTGGGATCAGGGGCGCTCGATATGGCTACACCTTC. Protein product: CASSGGIRGARYGYTF. The V gene is TRBV4-1, the J gene TRBJ1-2; possible D gene TRBD1, 6 bases. Germline V gives CDR1 MGHRA, CDR2 YSYEKL. With 5 bases removed from V and 5 bases from J, the gap between germline ends came to 21 bases. This CDR3 is 16 amino acids long.

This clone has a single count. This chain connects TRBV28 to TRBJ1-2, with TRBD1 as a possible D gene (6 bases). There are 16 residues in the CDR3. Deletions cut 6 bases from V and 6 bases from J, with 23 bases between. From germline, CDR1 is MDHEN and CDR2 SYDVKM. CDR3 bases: TGTGCCAGCAGGAGAGGGACAAACCGTTTCGAGGATGGCTACACCTTC. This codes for CASRRGTNRFEDGYTF.

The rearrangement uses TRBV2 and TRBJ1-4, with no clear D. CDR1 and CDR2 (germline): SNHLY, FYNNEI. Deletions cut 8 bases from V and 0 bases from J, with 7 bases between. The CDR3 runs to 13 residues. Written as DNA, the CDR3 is TGTGCCAGCCAGGATGCAACTAATGAAAAACTGTTTTTT. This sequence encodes CASQDATNEKLFF.

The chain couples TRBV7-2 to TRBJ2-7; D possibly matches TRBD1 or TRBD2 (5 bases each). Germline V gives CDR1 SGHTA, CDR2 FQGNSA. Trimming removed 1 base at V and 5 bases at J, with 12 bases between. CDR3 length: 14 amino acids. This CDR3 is CASSLVIWGNEQYF. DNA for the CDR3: TGTGCCAGCAGCTTAGTGATTTGGGGGAACGAGCAGTACTTC.

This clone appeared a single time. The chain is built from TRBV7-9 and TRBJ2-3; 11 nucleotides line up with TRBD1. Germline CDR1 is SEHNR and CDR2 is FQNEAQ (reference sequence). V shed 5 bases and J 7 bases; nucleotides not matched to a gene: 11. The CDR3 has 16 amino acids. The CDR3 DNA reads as TGTGCCAGCAGCCTAAACCCGGGACAGGGGGAATATACGCAGTATTTT. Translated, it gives CASSLNPGQGEYTQYF. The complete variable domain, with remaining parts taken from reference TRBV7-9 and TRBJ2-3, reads DTGVSQNPRHKITKRGQNVTFRCDPISEHNRLYWYRQTLGQGPEFLTYFQNEAQLEKSRLLSDRFSAERPKGSFSTLEIQRTEQGDSAMYLCASSLNPGQGEYTQYFGPGTRLTVL.